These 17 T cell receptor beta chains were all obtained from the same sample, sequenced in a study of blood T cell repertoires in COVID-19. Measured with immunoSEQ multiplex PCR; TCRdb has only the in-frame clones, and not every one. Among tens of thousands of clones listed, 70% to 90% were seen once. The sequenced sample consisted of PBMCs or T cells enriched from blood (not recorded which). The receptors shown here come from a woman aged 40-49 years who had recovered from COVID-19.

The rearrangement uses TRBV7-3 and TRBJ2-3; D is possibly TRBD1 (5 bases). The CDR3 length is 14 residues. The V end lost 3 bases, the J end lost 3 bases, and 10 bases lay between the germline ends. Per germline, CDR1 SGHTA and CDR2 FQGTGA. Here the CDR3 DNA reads TGTGCCAGCAGCTTTGGGCAGGGAACAGATACGCAGTATTTT. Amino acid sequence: CASSFGQGTDTQYF.

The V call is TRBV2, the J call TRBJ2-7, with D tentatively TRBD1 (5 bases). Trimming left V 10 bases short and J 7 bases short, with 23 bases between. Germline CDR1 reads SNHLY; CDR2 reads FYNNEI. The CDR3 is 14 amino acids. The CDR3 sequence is CATRWGSEAGEQYF. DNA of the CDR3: TGTGCCACCCGTTGGGGTTCTGAGGCAGGGGAGCAGTACTTC.

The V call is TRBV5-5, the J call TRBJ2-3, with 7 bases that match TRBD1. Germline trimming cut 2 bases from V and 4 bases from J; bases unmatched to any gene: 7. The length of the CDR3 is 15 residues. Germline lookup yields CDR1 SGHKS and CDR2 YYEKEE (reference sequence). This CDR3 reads CASSFTSGGADTQYF. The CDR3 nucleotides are TGTGCCAGCAGCTTCACATCAGGGGGAGCAGATACGCAGTATTTT.

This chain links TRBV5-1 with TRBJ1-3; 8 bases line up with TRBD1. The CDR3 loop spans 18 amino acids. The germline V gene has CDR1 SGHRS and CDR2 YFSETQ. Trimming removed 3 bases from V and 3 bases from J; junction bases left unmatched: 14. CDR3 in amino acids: CASSSGTGSTLGGNTIYF. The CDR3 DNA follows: TGCGCCAGCAGCTCCGGGACAGGCTCAACATTGGGTGGAAACACCATATATTTT.

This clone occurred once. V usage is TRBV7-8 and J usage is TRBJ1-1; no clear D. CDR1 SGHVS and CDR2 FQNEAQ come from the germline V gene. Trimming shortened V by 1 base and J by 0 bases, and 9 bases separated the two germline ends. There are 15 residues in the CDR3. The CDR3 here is CASSLERGLNTEAFF. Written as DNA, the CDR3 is TGTGCCAGCAGCTTAGAGCGAGGGTTGAACACTGAAGCTTTCTTT.

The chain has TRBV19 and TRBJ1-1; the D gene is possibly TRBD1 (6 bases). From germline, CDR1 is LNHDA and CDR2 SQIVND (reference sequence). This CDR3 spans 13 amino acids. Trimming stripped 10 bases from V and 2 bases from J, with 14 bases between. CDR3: CATRTATNTEAFF. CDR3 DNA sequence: TGTGCCACCCGGACAGCGACTAACACTGAAGCTTTCTTT.

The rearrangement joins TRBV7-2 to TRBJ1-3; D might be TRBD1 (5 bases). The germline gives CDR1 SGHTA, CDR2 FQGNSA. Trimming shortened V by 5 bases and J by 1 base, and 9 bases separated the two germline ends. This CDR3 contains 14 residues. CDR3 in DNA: TGTGCCAGCAGCCTGGGGGGTTCTGGAAACACCATATATTTT. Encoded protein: CASSLGGSGNTIYF.

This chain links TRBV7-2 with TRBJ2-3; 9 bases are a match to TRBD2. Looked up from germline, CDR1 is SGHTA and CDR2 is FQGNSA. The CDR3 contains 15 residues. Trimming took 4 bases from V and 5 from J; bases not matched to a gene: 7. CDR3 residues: CASSSGLAVGDTQYF. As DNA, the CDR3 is TGTGCCAGCAGCTCGGGACTAGCCGTCGGAGATACGCAGTATTTT.

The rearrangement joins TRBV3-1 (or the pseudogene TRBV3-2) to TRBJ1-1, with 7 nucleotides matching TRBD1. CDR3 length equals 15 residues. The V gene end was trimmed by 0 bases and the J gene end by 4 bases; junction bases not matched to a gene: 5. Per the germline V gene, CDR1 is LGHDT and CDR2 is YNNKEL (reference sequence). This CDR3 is CASSQDRTGRTEAFF. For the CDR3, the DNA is TGTGCCAGCAGCCAAGATAGGACAGGCCGCACTGAAGCTTTCTTT.

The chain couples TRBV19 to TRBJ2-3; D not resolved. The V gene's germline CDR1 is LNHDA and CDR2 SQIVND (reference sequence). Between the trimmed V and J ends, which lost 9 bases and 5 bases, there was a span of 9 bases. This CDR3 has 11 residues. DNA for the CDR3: TGTGCCAGCTCGGTAGAAGATACGCAGTATTTT. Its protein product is CASSVEDTQYF.

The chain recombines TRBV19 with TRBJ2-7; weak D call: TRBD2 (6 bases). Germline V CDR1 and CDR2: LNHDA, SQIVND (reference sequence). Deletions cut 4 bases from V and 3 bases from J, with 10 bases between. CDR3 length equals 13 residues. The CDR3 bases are TGTGCCAGTAGTAAGGCGGGATACTACGAGCAGTACTTC. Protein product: CASSKAGYYEQYF. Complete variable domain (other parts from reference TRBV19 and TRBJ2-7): DGGITQSPKYLFRKEGQNVTLSCEQNLNHDAMYWYRQDPGQGLRLIYYSQIVNDFQKGDIAEGYSVSREKKESFPLTVTSAQKNPTAFYLCASSKAGYYEQYFGPGTRLTVT.

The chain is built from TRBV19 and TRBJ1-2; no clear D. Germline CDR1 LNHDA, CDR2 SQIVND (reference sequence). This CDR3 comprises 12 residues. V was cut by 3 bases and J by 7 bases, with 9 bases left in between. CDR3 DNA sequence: TGTGCCAGTAGTATTCTCTTCCGTGGCTACACCTTC. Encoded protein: CASSILFRGYTF.

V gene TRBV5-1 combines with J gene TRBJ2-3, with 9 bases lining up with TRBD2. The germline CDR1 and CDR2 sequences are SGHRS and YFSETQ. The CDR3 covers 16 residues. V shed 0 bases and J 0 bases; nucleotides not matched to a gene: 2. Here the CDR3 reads CASSLGLAGSTDTQYF. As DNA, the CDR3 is TGCGCCAGCAGCTTGGGGCTAGCGGGGAGCACAGATACGCAGTATTTT. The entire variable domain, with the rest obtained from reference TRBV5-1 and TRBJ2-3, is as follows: KAGVTQTPRYLIKTRGQQVTLSCSPISGHRSVSWYQQTPGQGLQFLFEYFSETQRNKGNFPGRFSGRQFSNSRSEMNVSTLELGDSALYLCASSLGLAGSTDTQYFGPGTRLTVL.

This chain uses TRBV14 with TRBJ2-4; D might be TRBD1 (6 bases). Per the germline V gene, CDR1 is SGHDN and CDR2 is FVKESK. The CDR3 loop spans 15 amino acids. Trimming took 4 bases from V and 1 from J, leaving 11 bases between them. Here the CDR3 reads CASSRQGTAKNIQYF. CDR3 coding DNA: TGTGCCAGCAGCCGGCAGGGGACGGCCAAAAACATTCAGTACTTC.

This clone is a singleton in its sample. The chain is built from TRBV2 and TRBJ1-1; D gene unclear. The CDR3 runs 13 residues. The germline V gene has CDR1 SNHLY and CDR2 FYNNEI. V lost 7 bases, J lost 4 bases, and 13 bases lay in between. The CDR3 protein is CASKAGFGTEAFF. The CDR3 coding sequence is TGTGCCAGCAAAGCGGGTTTTGGCACTGAAGCTTTCTTT.

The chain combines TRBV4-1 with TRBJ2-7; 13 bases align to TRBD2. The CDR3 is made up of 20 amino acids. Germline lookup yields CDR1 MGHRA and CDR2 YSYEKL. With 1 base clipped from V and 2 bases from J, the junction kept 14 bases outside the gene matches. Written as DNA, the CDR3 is TGCGCCAGCAGCCAAGGTCTCCCCGGACTAGCGGGGGCCCTGACCTACGAGCAGTACTTC. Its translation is CASSQGLPGLAGALTYEQYF.

DNA for the CDR3: TGTGCCAGCAGCCAAGACGCCACAGGGGCCTGGGGCTACACCTTC. It encodes CASSQDATGAWGYTF. The chain is built from TRBV3-1 (or the pseudogene TRBV3-2) and TRBJ1-2; 7 bases line up with TRBD1. Per germline, CDR1 LGHDT and CDR2 YNNKEL (reference sequence). This CDR3 spans 15 amino acids. Germline trimming cut 0 bases from V and 8 bases from J; bases unmatched to any gene: 9.